The clone carrying this T cell receptor (beta chain) has just a few counts. The antigen is unknown. The source of the sample is a study of T cells in Graves' hyperthyroidism and ophthalmopathy. Broader study findings: Blood also held most thyroid clonotypes expanded beyond 0.001. Ophthalmopathy was identified by the model a median roughly 6.5 months ahead of onset.

The source material, RNA transcripts, was used to amplify TCR beta CDR3 regions. HTBI primers were employed in a first-round RT-PCR of the TCR CDR3. One entry per CDR3 protein, called by TCRdb with MiXCR from the multiplex PCR reads. This table has about 500,000 distinct CDR3 sequences, roughly a sixth appearing once. With 2 bases clipped from V and 13 bases from J, the junction kept 8 bases outside the gene matches. Germline assignment: CDR1 SGHDN and CDR2 FVKESK. The CDR3 is 13 amino acids. The chain recombines TRBV14 with TRBJ2-7; 10 nucleotides agree with TRBD2. The sample was blood. The origin of this receptor is a woman aged 30 to 39 with Graves' ophthalmopathy. The CDR3 nucleotides read TGTGCCAGCAGCCAATCCGGCGGACTAGCGGCATACTTC. This encodes CASSQSGGLAAYF.